This TCR beta chain was profiled in a study of blood T cell repertoires in COVID-19. On the study more broadly: Italy, Spain and the United States were the sources of the convalescent and acute COVID-19 samples. Sources were T cells, B-cell-depleted T cells, or PBMCs; the material itself was cDNA or gDNA.

Original handling: The assay estimated nucleated cells by amplifying reference gene primers. The method was immunoSEQ multiplex PCR; TCRdb's version includes in-frame clones alone and lacks a portion of them. That table supplies the V and J calls and clone size; D and trimming were determined from the DNA. Found here are some 220,000 clones, approximately 86% of them singletons; the top ten hold over 1%. CDR3 length equals 16 residues. The trim removed 4 bases at V and 4 bases at J, leaving 13 bases unmatched. Per germline, CDR1 SGHDT and CDR2 YYEEEE. This clone was seen only a few times. In Seattle, patients joined the study during active infection and were tracked longitudinally.

This sequence joins TRBV5-6 and TRBJ2-5; 7 bases align to TRBD2. Input material: peripheral blood. The sequence was obtained from a woman between 25 and 40 years old with COVID-19, enrolled during active disease. The CDR3 protein is CASSPWGGSSTETQYF. In nucleotides, the CDR3 is TGTGCCAGCAGCCCCTGGGGGGGAAGTTCCACAGAGACCCAGTACTTC. The full variable domain, completed using reference TRBV5-6 and TRBJ2-5, is DAGVTQSPTHLIKTRGQQVTLRCSPKSGHDTVSWYQQALGQGPQFIFQYYEEEERQRGNFPDRFSGHQFPNYSSELNVNALLLGDSALYLCASSPWGGSSTETQYFGPGTRLLVL.